This T cell receptor beta chain was retrieved from a study of blood T cell repertoires in COVID-19 (dated by TCRdb to 2019 to 2021). Notes on the research overall: The collaborator samples originated in the United States, Italy and Spain and spanned the acute and convalescent phases of COVID-19. The prospective study material was composed of cDNA or gDNA derived from T cells, B-cell-depleted T cells, or PBMCs. Deeply sampled blood TCRbeta repertoires from subjects exposed to, actively infected with, or recovered from COVID-19 were included in the dataset. The repertoires were released in a freely available public database intended as a resource for research on the immune response to SARS-CoV-2. The samples were drawn from two sources: the first 160 participants of the ongoing ImmuneRACE study, and over 1,000 subjects contributed by 6 global collaborators. Sample metadata almost always included a de-identified subject ID, COVID-19 status, age in years and sex. HLA class I and class II types, where available, came from metadata supplied by the sample provider rather than from assay-based typing.

Each collaborating institution followed its own protocols to collect whole blood in K2EDTA tubes. For TCRbeta analysis, collaborators shipped samples as frozen whole blood, isolated PBMCs, or DNA extracted from either of those sample types. TCRbeta CDR3 regions were amplified from genomic DNA by means of the immunoSEQ Assay, a bias-controlled multiplex PCR. Per the source publication's procedure: The number of nucleated cells in each sample was estimated from the amplification of reference gene primers within the assay. To quantify the absolute abundance of each unique TCRbeta CDR3 rearrangement, sequence reads were collapsed and filtered. For each sample, productive Simpson clonality was calculated as the square root of Simpson's diversity index over productive rearrangements. TCRdb holds this immuneACCESS table with in-frame rearrangements only. Some clones are missing; in checked studies, unresolved V genes explain under half, and the rest has no known cause. V, J and clone size are taken as reported in that table, and D and trimming were inferred from the DNA itself. This sample holds roughly 83,000 clones; around nine tenths were observed only once. The ten largest clones add up to 8% of the sample.

Regarding this clone: Its antigen remains undetermined. Per-nucleotide qualities are absent, and no much larger clonotype sits a single base away.

For CDR1 and CDR2, the germline V gene lists SGHRS and YFSETQ. V ends up 4 bases short and J 1 base short, with an unmatched junction base count of 4. From cysteine to phenylalanine, the CDR3 is 15 amino acids long. CDR3 DNA only is kept here, 45 bases in frame from base 1. Results and caveats for the whole study, not just this receptor: How much clinical and demographic metadata was included differed by source and by participant, and the metadata was provided uncurated.

This clonotype originated in a man older than 75 with active or convalescent COVID-19. Specimen: peripheral blood. The chain couples TRBV5-1 to TRBJ1-4, and TRBD1 matches 7 of the central bases. The CDR3: CASSPGTVTNEKLFF. The nucleotide sequence is TGCGCCAGCAGCCCGGGGACAGTAACTAATGAAAAACTGTTTTTT. This CDR3, with the reference TRBV5-1 and TRBJ1-4 proteins standing in past its ends, gives the full variable domain KAGVTQTPRYLIKTRGQQVTLSCSPISGHRSVSWYQQTPGQGLQFLFEYFSETQRNKGNFPGRFSGRQFSNSRSEMNVSTLELGDSALYLCASSPGTVTNEKLFFGSGTQLSVL.